This T cell receptor (beta chain) was sequenced during a study of blood T cells in healthy people across ages. Sample-barcoded 5' priming and a J-beta primer mix drove a second PCR of about 7 to 11 cycles. TCRdb passed the 5' RACE reads through MiXCR, listing each CDR3 protein once. The sample consists of about 930,000 distinct CDR3 sequences, about 27% of them appearing once. Study outcomes and limitations: The lack of PBMC sorting stopped any conclusive naive versus antigen-experienced comparison.

The V gene's germline CDR1 is DFQATT and CDR2 SNEGSKA (reference sequence). The CDR3 runs to 14 residues. Trimming pared 3 bases from V and 0 bases from J, leaving 9 bases between. This clonotype has a count of ten or more. Its antigen is still unknown. A further study also used this sample, focusing on T cells of mothers and their children. That work contributes: Comparable shaping of TCR recombination output by thymic selection was observed in related and unrelated pairs. The study found slightly higher but non-significant overlap in related versus unrelated mother-child pairs.

The specimen was blood. J is TRBJ1-5 and V is TRBV20-1; the D gene is possibly TRBD1 (5 bases). The TCR was taken from a woman aged 35 to 49 in good health. The CDR3 DNA follows: TGCAGTGCTAGCTGGACACTTAGCAATCAGCCCCAGCATTTT. Residues: CSASWTLSNQPQHF.